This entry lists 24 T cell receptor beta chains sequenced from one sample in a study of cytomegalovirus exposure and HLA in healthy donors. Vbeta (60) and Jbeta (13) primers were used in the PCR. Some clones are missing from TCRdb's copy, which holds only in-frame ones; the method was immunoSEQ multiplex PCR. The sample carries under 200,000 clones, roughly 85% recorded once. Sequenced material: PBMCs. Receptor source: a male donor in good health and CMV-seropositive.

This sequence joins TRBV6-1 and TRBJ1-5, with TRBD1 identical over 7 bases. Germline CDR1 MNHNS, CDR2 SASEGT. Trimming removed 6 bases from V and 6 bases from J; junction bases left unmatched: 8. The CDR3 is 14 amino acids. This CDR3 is CASRPDRAVQPQHF. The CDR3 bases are TGTGCCAGCAGACCCGACAGGGCAGTTCAGCCCCAGCATTTT.

Here the CDR3 reads CASSSDNLRDNEQFF. For the CDR3, the DNA is TGTGCCAGCAGTTCTGACAATCTTAGAGACAATGAGCAGTTCTTC. V gene TRBV6-5 combines with J gene TRBJ2-1; D unclear. The germline CDR1 and CDR2 sequences are MNHEY and SVGAGI. Trimming took 4 bases from V and 5 from J, leaving 15 bases between them. The CDR3 contains 15 residues.

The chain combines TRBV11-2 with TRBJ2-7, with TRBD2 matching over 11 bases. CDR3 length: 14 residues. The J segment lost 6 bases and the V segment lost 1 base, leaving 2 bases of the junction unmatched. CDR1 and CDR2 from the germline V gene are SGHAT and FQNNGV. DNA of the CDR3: TGTGCCAGCAGCTTAGGCCTAGCGGGAGGCGAGCAGTACTTC. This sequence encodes CASSLGLAGGEQYF.

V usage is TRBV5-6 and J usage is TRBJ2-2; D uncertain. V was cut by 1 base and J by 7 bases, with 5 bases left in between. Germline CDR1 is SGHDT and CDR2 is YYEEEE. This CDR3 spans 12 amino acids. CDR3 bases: TGTGCCAGCAGCTTGAAATACGGGGAGCTGTTTTTT. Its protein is CASSLKYGELFF.

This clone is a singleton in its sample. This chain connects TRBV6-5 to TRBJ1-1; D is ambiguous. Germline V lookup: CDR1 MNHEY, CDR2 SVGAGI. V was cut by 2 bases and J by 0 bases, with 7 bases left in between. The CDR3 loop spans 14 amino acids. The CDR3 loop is CASSYRRLNTEAFF. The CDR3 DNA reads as TGTGCCAGCAGTTACCGCAGGTTGAACACTGAAGCTTTCTTT.

This CDR3 is CASSLGAVAFQETQYF. CDR3 DNA sequence: TGCGCCAGCAGCTTGGGGGCCGTGGCCTTCCAAGAGACCCAGTACTTC. V is TRBV5-1 and J is TRBJ2-5; D call uncertain. The germline gives CDR1 SGHRS, CDR2 YFSETQ. The CDR3 sequence is 16 residues long. V was shortened by 0 bases and J by 1 base, with 13 bases between the two germline ends.

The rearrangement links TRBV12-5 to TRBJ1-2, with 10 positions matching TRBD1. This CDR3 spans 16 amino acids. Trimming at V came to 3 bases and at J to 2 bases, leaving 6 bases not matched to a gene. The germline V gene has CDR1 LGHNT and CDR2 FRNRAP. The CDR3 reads CASGFARTGGNYGYTF. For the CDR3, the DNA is TGTGCTAGTGGTTTTGCACGGACAGGGGGAAACTATGGCTACACCTTC.

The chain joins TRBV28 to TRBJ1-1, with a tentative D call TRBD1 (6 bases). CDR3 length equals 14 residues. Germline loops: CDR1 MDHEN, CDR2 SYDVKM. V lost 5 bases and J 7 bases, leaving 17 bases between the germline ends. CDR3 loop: CASSLPRDTHEAFF. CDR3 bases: TGTGCCAGCAGTCTCCCCCGGGACACTCATGAAGCTTTCTTT.

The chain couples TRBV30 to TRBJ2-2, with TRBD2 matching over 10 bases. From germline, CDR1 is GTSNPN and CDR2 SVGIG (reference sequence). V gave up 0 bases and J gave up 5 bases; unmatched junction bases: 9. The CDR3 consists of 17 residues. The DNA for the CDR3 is TGTGCCTGGAGTGTATGGCTAGCGGGAGAGAATACCGGGGAGCTGTTTTTT. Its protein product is CAWSVWLAGENTGELFF.

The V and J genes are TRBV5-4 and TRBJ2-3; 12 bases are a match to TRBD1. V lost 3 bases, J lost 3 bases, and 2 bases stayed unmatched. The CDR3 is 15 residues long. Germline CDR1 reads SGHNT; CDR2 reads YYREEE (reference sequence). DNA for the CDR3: TGTGCCAGCAGCTGGGGACAGGGGGCTACAGATACGCAGTATTTT. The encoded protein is CASSWGQGATDTQYF.

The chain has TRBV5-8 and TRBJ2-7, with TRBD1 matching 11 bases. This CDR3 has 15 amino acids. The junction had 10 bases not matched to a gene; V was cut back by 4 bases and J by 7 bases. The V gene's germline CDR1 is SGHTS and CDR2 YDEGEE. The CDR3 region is CASSQLGQGAPEQYF. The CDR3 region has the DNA TGTGCCAGCAGCCAACTCGGACAGGGGGCGCCGGAGCAGTACTTC.

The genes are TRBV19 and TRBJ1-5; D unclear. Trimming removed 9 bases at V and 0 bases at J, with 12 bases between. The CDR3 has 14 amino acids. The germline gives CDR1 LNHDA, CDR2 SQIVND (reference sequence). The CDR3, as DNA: TGTGCCAGCCGCGGAGTTAATAGCAATCAGCCCCAGCATTTT. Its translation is CASRGVNSNQPQHF.

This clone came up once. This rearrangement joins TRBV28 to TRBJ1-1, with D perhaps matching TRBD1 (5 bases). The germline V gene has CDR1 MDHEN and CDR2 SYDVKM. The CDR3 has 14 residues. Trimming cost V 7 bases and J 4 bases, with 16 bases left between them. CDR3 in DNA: TGTGCCAGCAACGTCCCGGGGGAGTCCACTGAAGCTTTCTTT. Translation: CASNVPGESTEAFF.

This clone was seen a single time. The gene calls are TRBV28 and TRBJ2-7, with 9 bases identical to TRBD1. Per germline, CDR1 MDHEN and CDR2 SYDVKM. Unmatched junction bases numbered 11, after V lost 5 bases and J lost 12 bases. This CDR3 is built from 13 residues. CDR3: CASSPIRTGVSYF. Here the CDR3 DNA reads TGTGCCAGCAGTCCGATCCGGACAGGGGTTTCGTACTTC. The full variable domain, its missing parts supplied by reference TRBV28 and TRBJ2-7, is DVKVTQSSRYLVKRTGEKVFLECVQDMDHENMFWYRQDPGLGLRLIYFSYDVKMKEKGDIPEGYSVSREKKERFSLILESASTNQTSMYLCASSPIRTGVSYFGPGTRLTVT.

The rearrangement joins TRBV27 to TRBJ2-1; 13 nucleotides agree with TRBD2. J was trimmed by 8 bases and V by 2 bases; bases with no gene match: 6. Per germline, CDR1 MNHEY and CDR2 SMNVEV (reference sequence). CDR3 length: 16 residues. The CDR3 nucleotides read TGTGCCAGCAGTTTACTACTAGCGGGGGGGCCTGATGAGCAGTTCTTC. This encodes CASSLLLAGGPDEQFF.

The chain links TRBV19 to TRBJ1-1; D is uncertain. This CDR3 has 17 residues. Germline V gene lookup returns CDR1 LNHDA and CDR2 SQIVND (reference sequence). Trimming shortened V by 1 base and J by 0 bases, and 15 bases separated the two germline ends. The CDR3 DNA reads TGTGCCAGTAGTATAGTACATCAACCGATCATGAACACTGAAGCTTTCTTT. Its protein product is CASSIVHQPIMNTEAFF.

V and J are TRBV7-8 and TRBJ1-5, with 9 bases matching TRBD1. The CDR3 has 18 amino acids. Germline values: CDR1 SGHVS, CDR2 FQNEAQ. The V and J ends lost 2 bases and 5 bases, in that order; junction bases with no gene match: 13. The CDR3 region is CASSLTNRGQGLYQPQHF. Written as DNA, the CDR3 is TGTGCCAGCAGCTTAACGAACCGGGGACAGGGACTGTATCAGCCCCAGCATTTT.

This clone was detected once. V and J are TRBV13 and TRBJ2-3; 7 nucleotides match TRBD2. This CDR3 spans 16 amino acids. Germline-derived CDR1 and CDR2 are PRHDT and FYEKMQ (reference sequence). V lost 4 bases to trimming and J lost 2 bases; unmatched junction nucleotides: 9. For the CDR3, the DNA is TGTGCCAGCAGCTCCAGACCCCGGGACTACACAGATACGCAGTATTTT. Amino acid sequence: CASSSRPRDYTDTQYF.

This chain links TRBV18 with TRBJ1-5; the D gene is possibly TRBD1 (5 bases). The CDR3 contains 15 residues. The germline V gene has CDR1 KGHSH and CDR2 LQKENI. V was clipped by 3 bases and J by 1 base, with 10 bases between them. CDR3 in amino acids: CASSPEWGSNQPQHF. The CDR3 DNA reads TGTGCCAGCTCACCGGAATGGGGCAGCAATCAGCCCCAGCATTTT.

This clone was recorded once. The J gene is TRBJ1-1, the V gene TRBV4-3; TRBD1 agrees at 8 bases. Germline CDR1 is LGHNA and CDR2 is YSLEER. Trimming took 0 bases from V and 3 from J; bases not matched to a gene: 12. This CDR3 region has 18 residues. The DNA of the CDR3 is TGCGCCAGCAGCCAAGATCGTCCGACAGGGGTAGGCGACACTGAAGCTTTCTTT. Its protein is CASSQDRPTGVGDTEAFF.

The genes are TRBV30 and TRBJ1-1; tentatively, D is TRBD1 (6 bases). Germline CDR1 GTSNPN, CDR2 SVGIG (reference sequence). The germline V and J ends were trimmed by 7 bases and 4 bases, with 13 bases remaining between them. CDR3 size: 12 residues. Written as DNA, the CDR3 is TGTGCCTTTCTAACAGGGTTCACTGAAGCTTTCTTT. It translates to CAFLTGFTEAFF.

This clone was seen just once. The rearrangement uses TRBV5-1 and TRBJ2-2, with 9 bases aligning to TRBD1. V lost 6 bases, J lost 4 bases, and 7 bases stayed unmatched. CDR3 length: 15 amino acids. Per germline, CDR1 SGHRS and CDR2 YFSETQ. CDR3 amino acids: CASTTQGAGTGELFF. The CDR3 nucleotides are TGCGCCAGCACCACACAGGGGGCTGGCACCGGGGAGCTGTTTTTT.

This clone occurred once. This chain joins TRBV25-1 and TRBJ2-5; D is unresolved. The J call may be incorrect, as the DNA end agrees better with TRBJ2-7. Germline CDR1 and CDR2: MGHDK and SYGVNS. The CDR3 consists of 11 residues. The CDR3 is CASARVYEQYF. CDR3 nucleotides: TGTGCCAGCGCGCGAGTCTACGAGCAGTACTTC.

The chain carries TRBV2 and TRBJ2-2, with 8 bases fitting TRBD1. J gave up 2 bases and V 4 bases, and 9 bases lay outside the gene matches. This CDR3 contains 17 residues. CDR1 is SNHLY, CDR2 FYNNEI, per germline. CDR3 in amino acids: CASSVSGTGVNTGELFF. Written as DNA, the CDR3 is TGTGCCAGCAGTGTCTCCGGGACAGGAGTTAACACCGGGGAGCTGTTTTTT.